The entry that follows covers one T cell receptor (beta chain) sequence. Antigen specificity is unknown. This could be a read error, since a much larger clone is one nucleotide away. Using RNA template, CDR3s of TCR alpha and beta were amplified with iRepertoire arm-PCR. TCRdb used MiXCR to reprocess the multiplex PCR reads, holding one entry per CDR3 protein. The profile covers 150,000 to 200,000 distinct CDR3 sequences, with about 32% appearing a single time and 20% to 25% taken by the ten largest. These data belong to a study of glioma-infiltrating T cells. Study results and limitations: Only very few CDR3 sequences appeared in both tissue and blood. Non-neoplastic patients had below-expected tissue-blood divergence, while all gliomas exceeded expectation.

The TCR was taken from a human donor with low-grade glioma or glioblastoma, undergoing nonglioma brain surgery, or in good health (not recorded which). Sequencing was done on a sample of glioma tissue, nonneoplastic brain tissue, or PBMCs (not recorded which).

CDR3 in amino acids: CDSSLFTTNTGELFF. CDR3 DNA sequence: TGTGACAGCAGCTTGTTTACTACGAACACCGGGGAGCTGTTTTTT. This chain links TRBV7-9 with TRBJ2-2; D unclear. Germline-derived CDR1 and CDR2 are SEHNR and FQNEAQ (reference sequence). This CDR3 is built from 15 residues.